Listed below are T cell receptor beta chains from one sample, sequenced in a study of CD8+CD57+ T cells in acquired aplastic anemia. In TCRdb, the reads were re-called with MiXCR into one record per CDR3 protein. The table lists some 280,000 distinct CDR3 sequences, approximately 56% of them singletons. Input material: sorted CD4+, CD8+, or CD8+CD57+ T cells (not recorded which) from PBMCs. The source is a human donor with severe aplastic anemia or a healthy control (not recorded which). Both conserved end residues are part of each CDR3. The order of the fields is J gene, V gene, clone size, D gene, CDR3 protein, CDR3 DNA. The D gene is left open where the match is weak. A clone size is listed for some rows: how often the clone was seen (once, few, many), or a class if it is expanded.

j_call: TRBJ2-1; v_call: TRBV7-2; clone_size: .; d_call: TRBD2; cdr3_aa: CASSLRRAGGRNEQFF; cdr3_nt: TGTGCCAGCAGCTTAAGGCGGGCGGGGGGGCGGAATGAGCAGTTCTTC
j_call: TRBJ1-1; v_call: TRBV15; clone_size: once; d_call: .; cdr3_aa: CATSSFQEHKNTEAFF; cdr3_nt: TGTGCCACCAGCAGCTTCCAAGAACACAAGAACACTGAAGCTTTCTTT
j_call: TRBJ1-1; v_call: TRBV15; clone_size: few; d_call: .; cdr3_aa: CATSSPGDFSAFF; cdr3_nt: TGTGCCACCAGTTCTCCCGGGGACTTCTCGGCTTTCTTT
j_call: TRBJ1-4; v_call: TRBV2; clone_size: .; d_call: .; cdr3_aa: CASSEQGNEKLFF; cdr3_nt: TGTGCCAGCAGTGAACAGGGGAATGAAAAACTGTTTTTT
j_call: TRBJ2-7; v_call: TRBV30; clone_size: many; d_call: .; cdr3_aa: CAWSVRGFYEQYF; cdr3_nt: TGTGCCTGGAGTGTACGGGGTTTCTACGAGCAGTACTTC
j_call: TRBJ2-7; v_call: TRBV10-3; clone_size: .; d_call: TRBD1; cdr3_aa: CAIKPGQGAYEQYF; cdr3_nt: TGTGCCATCAAACCGGGACAGGGGGCCTACGAGCAGTACTTC
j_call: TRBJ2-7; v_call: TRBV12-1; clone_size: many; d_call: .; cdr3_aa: CASSLDRSGGSNYEQYF; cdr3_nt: TGTGCCAGCAGCTTAGACCGAAGCGGGGGGTCGAACTACGAGCAGTACTTC
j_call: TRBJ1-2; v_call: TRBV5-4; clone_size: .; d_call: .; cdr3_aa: CASSEGRIYGYTF; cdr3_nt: TGTGCCAGCAGCGAGGGACGGATTTATGGCTACACCTTC
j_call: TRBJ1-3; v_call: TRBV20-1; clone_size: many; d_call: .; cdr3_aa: CSASNPGNTIYF; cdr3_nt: TGCAGTGCCTCGAATCCTGGAAACACCATATATTTT
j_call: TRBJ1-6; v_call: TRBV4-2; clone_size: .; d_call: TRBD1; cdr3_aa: CASRGDRVNSPLHF; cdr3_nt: TGTGCCAGCAGGGGGGACAGGGTTAATTCACCCCTCCACTTT
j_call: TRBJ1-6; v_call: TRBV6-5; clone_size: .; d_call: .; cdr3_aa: CASSYKQGAPPLHF; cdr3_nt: TGTGCCAGCAGTTACAAACAGGGTGCTCCACCCCTCCACTTT
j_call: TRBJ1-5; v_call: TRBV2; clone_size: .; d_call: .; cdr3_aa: CASSYIGFKGNQPQHF; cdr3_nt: TGTGCCAGCAGTTATATCGGGTTCAAGGGAAATCAGCCCCAGCATTTT
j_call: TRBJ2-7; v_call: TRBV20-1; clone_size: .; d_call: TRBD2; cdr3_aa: CSARDIREGYEQYF; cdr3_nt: TGCAGTGCTAGAGATATCCGGGAGGGTTACGAGCAGTACTTC
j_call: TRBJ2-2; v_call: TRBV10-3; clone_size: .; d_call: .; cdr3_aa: CAISDVARGATGELFF; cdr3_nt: TGTGCCATCAGTGACGTGGCCAGGGGAGCCACCGGGGAGCTGTTTTTT
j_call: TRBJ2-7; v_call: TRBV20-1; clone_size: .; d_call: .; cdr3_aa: CSARDRVIGYEQYF; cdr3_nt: TGCAGTGCTAGAGATCGAGTAATCGGCTACGAGCAGTACTTC
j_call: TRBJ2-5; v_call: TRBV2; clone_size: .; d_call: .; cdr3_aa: CASSEQSFRETQYF; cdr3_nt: TGTGCCAGCAGTGAGCAGAGTTTCAGGGAGACCCAGTACTTC
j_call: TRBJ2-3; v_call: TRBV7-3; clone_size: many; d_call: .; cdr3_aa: CASSLLGTPGTDTQYF; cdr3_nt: TGTGCCAGCAGCTTACTTGGGACTCCGGGCACAGATACGCAGTATTTT
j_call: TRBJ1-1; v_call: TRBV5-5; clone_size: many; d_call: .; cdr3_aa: CASSFRGLPEAFF; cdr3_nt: TGTGCCAGCAGCTTCCGGGGGCTCCCTGAAGCTTTCTTT
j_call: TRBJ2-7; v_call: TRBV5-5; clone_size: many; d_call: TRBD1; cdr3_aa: CASSFSRDRAYEQYF; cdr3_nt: TGTGCCAGCAGCTTTAGCAGGGACAGGGCCTACGAGCAGTACTTC
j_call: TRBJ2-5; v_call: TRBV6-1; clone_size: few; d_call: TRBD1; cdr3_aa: CASSEPDRGRSETQYF; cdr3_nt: TGTGCCAGCAGTGAACCCGACAGGGGGCGGTCAGAGACCCAGTACTTC
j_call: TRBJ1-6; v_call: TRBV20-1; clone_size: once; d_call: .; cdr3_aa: CSARHLHF; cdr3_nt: TGCAGTGCTAGACACCTCCACTTT
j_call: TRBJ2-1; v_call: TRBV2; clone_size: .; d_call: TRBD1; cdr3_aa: CASSEGRTGLGNEQFF; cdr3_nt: TGTGCCAGCAGTGAAGGGAGGACAGGGCTTGGAAATGAGCAGTTCTTC
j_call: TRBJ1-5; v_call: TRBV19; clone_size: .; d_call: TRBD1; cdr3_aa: CASSIAGTGGVNQPQHF; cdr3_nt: TGTGCCAGTAGTATAGCGGGGACAGGGGGTGTCAATCAGCCCCAGCATTTT
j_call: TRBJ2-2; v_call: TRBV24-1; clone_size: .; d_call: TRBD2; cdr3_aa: CATSAGTRTSTGELFF; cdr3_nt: TGTGCCACCAGCGCCGGGACTAGAACGAGCACCGGGGAGCTGTTTTTT
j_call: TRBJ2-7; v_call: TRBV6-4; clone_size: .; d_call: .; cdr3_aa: CASSFQGTGPYEQYF; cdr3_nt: TGTGCCAGCAGTTTCCAGGGCACAGGCCCCTACGAGCAGTACTTC
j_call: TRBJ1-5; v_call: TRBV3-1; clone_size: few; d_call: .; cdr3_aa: CASSPGTGHPNQPQHF; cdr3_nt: TGTGCCAGCAGCCCGGGAACAGGGCATCCCAATCAGCCCCAGCATTTT
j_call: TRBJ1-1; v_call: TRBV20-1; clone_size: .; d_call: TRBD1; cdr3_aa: CSAQGGLRAFF; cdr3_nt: TGCAGTGCCCAGGGGGGACTTCGGGCTTTCTTT